This passage covers 10 T cell receptor beta chains from one sample sequenced in a study of response to subunit inactivated influenza vaccine. From the RT-PCR reads, TCRdb called clonotypes with MiXCR, one entry per CDR3 protein. The table lists almost 600,000 distinct CDR3 sequences, around 15% of them singletons. Source: PBMCs from blood, taken approximately 12 days after vaccination. The receptors originated from a middle-aged man who received an inactivated influenza vaccine.

This chain links TRBV29-1 with TRBJ2-5, with 10 bases identical to TRBD2. Germline loops: CDR1 SQVTM, CDR2 ANQGSEA. Trimming cost V 2 bases and J 4 bases; bases outside gene matches: 4. The CDR3 is 14 residues long. The CDR3 loop is CSVESGGASETQYF. The CDR3 DNA reads TGCAGCGTTGAAAGCGGGGGGGCGTCAGAGACCCAGTACTTC.

The rearrangement uses TRBV7-6 and TRBJ1-6; 7 bases fit TRBD1. The trim removed 5 bases at V and 7 bases at J, leaving 14 bases unmatched. In germline, CDR1 is SGHVS, CDR2 FNYEAQ. There are 17 residues in the CDR3. CDR3 region: CASSVDRVVLPNSPLHF. CDR3 DNA: TGTGCCAGCAGCGTAGACAGGGTGGTACTTCCAAATTCACCCCTCCACTTT. The variable domain in full, completed from reference TRBV7-6 and TRBJ1-6, reads GAGVSQSPRYKVTKRGQDVALRCDPISGHVSLYWYRQALGQGPEFLTYFNYEAQQDKSGLPNDRFSAERPEGSISTLTIQRTEQRDSAMYRCASSVDRVVLPNSPLHFGNGTRLTVT.

CDR3 sequence reads: CASSQDVVDTQYF. The CDR3 DNA is TGTGCCAGCAGCCAAGACGTGGTAGATACGCAGTATTTT. The chain combines TRBV14 with TRBJ2-3; D is ambiguous. V lost 0 bases and J lost 5, with 6 bases in between. The CDR3 has 13 residues. From germline, CDR1 is SGHDN and CDR2 FVKESK.

This clonotype was seen only a few times. This chain connects TRBV11-2 to TRBJ2-1; D gene unclear. The CDR3 is 11 residues long. Deletions cut 2 bases from V and 10 bases from J, with 6 bases between. CDR1 and CDR2 (germline): SGHAT, FQNNGV. CDR3 sequence reads: CASSLPQEQFF. The CDR3 DNA reads as TGTGCCAGCAGCTTACCCCAGGAGCAGTTCTTC.

At least ten counts were recorded for this clonotype. In nucleotides, the CDR3 is TGTGCCAGCAGCCCCGACAGGGTTAGTGCAGATACGCAGTATTTT. Residues: CASSPDRVSADTQYF. This sequence joins TRBV28 and TRBJ2-3; TRBD1 matches at 7 bases. There are 15 residues in the CDR3. CDR1 and CDR2 (germline): MDHEN, SYDVKM. V shed 6 bases and J 4 bases; nucleotides not matched to a gene: 10.

CDR3 bases: TGTGCCAGTAGTATAGACCGGACGACTGAAGCTTTCTTT. Protein sequence: CASSIDRTTEAFF. The chain has TRBV19 and TRBJ1-1; no reliable D call. Trimming pared 0 bases from V and 5 bases from J, leaving 7 bases between. The CDR3 length is 13 residues. Germline V lookup: CDR1 LNHDA, CDR2 SQIVND (reference sequence).

This clonotype has more than one count but fewer than ten. The chain uses TRBV20-1 and TRBJ1-1, with TRBD1 as a possible D gene (6 bases). The germline V gene encodes CDR1 DFQATT and CDR2 SNEGSKA (reference sequence). The CDR3 has 11 residues. Trimming took off 2 bases at V and 10 bases at J, with 11 bases between the two ends. The CDR3 DNA follows: TGCAGTGCTAGAACGGACAGTTCAGCTTTCTTT. It is translated as CSARTDSSAFF.

The chain links TRBV20-1 to TRBJ2-3; the match to TRBD2 covers 7 bases. CDR1 DFQATT and CDR2 SNEGSKA come from the germline V gene (reference sequence). CDR3 length equals 14 residues. V lost 5 bases to trimming and J lost 4 bases; unmatched junction nucleotides: 9. The CDR3: CSAVPGGGPDTQYF. The CDR3, as DNA: TGCAGTGCTGTCCCCGGCGGGGGTCCAGATACGCAGTATTTT.

This clonotype has at least ten counts. The chain recombines TRBV5-1 with TRBJ2-7; D possibly uses TRBD1 or TRBD2 (6 bases each). The V gene's germline CDR1 is SGHRS and CDR2 YFSETQ. V was shortened by 1 base and J by 4 bases, with 12 bases between the two germline ends. CDR3 size: 14 residues. The CDR3 is CASSLTGGEYEQYF. CDR3 sequence (DNA): TGCGCCAGCAGCTTGACCGGGGGCGAATACGAGCAGTACTTC.

This sequence joins TRBV14 and TRBJ2-5; 9 bases match TRBD1. This CDR3 is 12 amino acids long. Germline lookup yields CDR1 SGHDN and CDR2 FVKESK. V lost 5 bases to trimming and J lost 5 bases; unmatched junction nucleotides: 0. This CDR3 is CASSTGGETQYF. The CDR3 DNA follows: TGTGCCAGCAGCACAGGGGGCGAGACCCAGTACTTC.